The present T cell receptor (beta chain) was sequenced within a study of shared clonotypes between healthy human individuals. Study-level points and caveats: How much donors shared clonotypes was expected to be affected by sequencing depth.

Looked up from germline, CDR1 is LNHDA and CDR2 is SQIVND (reference sequence). This CDR3 has 14 residues. Trimming cost V 4 bases and J 4 bases, with 13 bases left between them. Each cell subset's genomic DNA was divided evenly among several immunoSEQ plates. Some 31,000 T cell genomes (around 310 ng DNA) went into each PBMC replicate. Per the original data handling: In the immunoSEQ data, sequences were junction-only and lacked quality scores, so filtering differed. TCRdb's table, derived via immunoSEQ multiplex PCR, lists solely in-frame clones and lacks some. Clonal size and the V and J genes are those of that table, whereas D and trimming came from the DNA. Of about 490,000 clones in the sample, less than 80% were seen once. This clone has only a few counts. Its specificity is not known.

The chain recombines TRBV19 with TRBJ1-2, with no clear D. Sequenced input: PBMCs. The source of this sequence is a middle-aged woman in good health. Some clones in this sample may be carry-over from other donors' samples. DNA of the CDR3: TGTGCCAGTAGTAAGGGCAGCGGGATCTATGGCTACACCTTC. Translated, it gives CASSKGSGIYGYTF.